The TCR beta chain described here comes from a study of cytomegalovirus exposure and HLA in healthy donors. Study-wide results and limits: A classifier reportedly called cytomegalovirus status with high sensitivity and specificity. Specificity of a few CMV-associated chains for CMV antigens was verified in vitro.

This CDR3 has 21 residues. Per germline, CDR1 LGHNA and CDR2 YNFKEQ. Trimming took off 0 bases at V and 0 bases at J, with 24 bases between the two ends. The donors belonged to the approximately 120-subject validation cohort, separate from the roughly 670-subject first cohort. As regards this clone: Its antigen is not identified.

The repertoire was sequenced with immunoSEQ multiplex PCR; TCRdb's copy has only in-frame clones and lacks some. The sample has 55,000 to 80,000 clones, approximately 95% seen once. The chain combines TRBV4-2 with TRBJ1-3, with a weak D call TRBD1 (6 bases). Sequenced sample: PBMCs. The clonotype comes from a young woman in good health and CMV-seropositive. The DNA of the CDR3 is TGTGCCAGCAGCCAAGAATGGGGGCCGTCGGTAATACCCAGCTCTGGAAACACCATATATTTT. It yields the protein CASSQEWGPSVIPSSGNTIYF.